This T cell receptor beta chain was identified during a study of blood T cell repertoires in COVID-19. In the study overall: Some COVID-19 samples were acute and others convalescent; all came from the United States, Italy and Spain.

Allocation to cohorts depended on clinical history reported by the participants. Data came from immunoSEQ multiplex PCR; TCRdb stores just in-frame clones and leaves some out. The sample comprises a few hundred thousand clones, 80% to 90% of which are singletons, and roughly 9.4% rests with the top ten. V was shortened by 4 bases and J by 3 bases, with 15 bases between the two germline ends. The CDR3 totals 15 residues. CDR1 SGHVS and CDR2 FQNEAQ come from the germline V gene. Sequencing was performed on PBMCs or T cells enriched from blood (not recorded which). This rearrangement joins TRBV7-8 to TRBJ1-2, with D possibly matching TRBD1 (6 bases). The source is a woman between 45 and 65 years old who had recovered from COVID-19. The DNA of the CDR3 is TGTGCCAGCAGCTCCCACCAGGGGCGCGACTATGGCTACACCTTC. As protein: CASSSHQGRDYGYTF.